This T cell receptor beta chain was obtained from a study of blood T cells in healthy people across ages. Study-level points and caveats: Naive T cell percentage and TCR beta diversity correlated strongly. Aged donors had fewer naive CD4+ cells and lower diversity than long-lived donors.

Germline CDR1 and CDR2: SGHTA and FQGTGA. This CDR3 region has 17 residues. V was clipped by 1 base and J by 3 bases; unmatched bases: 10. The second PCR ran about 6 to 12 cycles with a sample-barcoded 5' primer and J-beta primers. Each cDNA molecule was tagged by a template-switch adaptor with 12 random nucleotides. TCRdb reprocessed the 5' RACE reads via MiXCR and lists one record per CDR3 protein. This sample has around 710,000 distinct CDR3 sequences; more than 40% occur once, and the top ten carry 20% to 25%. Regarding this clonotype: Its specificity is unknown.

Material: blood. The sequence came from a woman in her sixties in good health. The rearrangement uses TRBV7-3 and TRBJ2-5, with 8 bases that match TRBD1. The CDR3 bases are TGTGCCAGCAGCTTAAGTCAGGGCAGGGGGCTTAAAGAGACCCAGTACTTC. Protein sequence: CASSLSQGRGLKETQYF.